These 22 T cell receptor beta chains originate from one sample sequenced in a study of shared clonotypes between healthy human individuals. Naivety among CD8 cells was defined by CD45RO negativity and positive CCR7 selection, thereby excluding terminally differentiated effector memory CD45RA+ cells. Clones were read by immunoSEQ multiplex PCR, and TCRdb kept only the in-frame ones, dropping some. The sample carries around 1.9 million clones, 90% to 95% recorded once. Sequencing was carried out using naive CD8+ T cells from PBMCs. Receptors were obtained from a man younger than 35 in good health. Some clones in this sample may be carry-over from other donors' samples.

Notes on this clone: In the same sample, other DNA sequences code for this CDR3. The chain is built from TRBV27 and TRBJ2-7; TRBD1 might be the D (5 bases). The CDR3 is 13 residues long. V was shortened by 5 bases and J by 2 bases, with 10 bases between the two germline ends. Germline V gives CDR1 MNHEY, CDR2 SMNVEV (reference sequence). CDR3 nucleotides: TGTGCCAGCAGTCTGGGGCAGACCTACGAGCAGTACTTC. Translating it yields CASSLGQTYEQYF.

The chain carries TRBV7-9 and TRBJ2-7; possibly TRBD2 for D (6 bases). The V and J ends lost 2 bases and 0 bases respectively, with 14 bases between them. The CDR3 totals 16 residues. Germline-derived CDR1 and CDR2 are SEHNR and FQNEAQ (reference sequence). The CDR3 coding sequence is TGTGCCAGCAGCTTATTTAGTGGGAGGAACTCCTACGAGCAGTACTTC. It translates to CASSLFSGRNSYEQYF.

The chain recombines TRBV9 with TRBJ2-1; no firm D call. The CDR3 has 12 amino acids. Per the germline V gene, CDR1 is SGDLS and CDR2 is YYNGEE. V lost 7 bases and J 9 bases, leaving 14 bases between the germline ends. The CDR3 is CASGEEWVEQFF. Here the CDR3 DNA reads TGTGCCAGCGGCGAGGAGTGGGTTGAGCAGTTCTTC.

The CDR3 nucleotides are TGTGCCAGCAGTTTACTTCGGGAGAACGAGCAGTACTTC. It specifies CASSLLRENEQYF. V is TRBV27 and J is TRBJ2-7; a possible D gene is TRBD2 (6 bases). The germline CDR1 and CDR2 sequences are MNHEY and SMNVEV (reference sequence). This CDR3 has 13 residues. V dropped 2 bases and J dropped 5 bases, with 10 bases sitting between them.

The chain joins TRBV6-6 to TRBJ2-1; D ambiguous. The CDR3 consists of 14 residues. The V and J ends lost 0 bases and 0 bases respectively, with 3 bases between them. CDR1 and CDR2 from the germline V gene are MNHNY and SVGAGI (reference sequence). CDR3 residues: CASSYSSSYNEQFF. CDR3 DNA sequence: TGTGCCAGCAGTTACTCGAGCTCCTACAATGAGCAGTTCTTC.

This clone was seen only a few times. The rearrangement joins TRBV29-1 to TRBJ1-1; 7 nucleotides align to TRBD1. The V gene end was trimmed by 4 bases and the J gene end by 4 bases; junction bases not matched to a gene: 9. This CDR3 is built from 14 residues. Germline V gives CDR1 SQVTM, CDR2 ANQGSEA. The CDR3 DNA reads TGCAGCGTTGCCGGGACAGAGATTAGCACTGAAGCTTTCTTT. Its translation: CSVAGTEISTEAFF.

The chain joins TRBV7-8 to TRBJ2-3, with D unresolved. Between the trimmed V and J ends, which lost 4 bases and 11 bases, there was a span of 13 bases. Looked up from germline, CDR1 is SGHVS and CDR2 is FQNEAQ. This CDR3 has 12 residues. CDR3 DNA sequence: TGTGCCAGCAGCTACGTCCGTTCTGAGCAGTATTTT. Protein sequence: CASSYVRSEQYF. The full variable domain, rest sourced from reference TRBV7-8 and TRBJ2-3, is GAGVSQSPRYKVAKRGQDVALRCDPISGHVSLFWYQQALGQGPEFLTYFQNEAQLDKSGLPSDRFFAERPEGSVSTLKIQRTQQEDSAVYLCASSYVRSEQYFGPGTRLTVL.

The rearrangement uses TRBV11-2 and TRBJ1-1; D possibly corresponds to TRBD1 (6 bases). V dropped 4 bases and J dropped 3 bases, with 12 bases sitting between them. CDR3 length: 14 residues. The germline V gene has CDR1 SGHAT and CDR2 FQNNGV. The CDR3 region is CASSWTEYDTEAFF. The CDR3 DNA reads TGTGCCAGCAGCTGGACAGAATACGACACTGAAGCTTTCTTT.

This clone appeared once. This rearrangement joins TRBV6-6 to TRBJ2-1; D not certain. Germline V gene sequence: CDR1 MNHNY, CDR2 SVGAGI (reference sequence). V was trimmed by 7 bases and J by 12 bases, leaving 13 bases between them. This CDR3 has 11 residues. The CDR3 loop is CASTEGYLQFF. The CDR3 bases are TGTGCCAGCACGGAAGGGTACCTGCAGTTCTTC.

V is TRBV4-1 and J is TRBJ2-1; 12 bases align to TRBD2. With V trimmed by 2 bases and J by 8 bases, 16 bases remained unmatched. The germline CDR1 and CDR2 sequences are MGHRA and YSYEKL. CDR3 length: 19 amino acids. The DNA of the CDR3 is TGCGCCAGCAGCCAAAGGGGGCTAGCGGGAGGGCCATTCTCGTATGAGCAGTTCTTC. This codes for CASSQRGLAGGPFSYEQFF.

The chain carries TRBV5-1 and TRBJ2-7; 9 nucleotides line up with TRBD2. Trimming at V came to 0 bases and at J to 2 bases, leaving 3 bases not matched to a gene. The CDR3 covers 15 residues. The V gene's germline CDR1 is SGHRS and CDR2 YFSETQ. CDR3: CASSLGSSGAYEQYF. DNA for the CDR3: TGCGCCAGCAGCTTGGGGTCTAGCGGGGCCTACGAGCAGTACTTC.

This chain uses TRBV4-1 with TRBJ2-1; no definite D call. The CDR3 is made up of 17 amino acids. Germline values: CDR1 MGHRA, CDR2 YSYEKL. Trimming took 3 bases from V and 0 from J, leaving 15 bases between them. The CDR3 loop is CASSQGNSISSYNEQFF. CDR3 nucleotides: TGCGCCAGCAGCCAGGGGAATAGTATTTCCTCCTACAATGAGCAGTTCTTC.

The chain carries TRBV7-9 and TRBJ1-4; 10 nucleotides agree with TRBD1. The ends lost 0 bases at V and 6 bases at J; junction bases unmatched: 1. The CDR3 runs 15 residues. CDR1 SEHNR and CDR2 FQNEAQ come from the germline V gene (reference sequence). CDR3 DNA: TGTGCCAGCAGCTTAGCCGGGACAGGGGATGAAAAACTGTTTTTT. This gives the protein CASSLAGTGDEKLFF.

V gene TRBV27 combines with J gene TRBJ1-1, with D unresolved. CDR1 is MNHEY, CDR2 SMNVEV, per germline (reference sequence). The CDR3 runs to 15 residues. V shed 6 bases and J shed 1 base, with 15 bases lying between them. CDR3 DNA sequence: TGTGCCAGCAGCCCGGTCGGCAGTTCGAACACTGAAGCTTTCTTT. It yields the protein CASSPVGSSNTEAFF.

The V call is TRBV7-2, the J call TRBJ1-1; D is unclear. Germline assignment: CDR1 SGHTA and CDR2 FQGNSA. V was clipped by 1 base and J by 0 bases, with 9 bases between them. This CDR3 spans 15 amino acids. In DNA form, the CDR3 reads TGTGCCAGCAGCTTAGTGTTAGTCATGAACACTGAAGCTTTCTTT. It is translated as CASSLVLVMNTEAFF.

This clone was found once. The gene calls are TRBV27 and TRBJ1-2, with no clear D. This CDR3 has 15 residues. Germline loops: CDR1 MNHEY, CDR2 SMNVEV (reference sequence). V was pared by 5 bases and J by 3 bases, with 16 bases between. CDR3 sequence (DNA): TGTGCCAGCAGTCCCCGCCCCCCCCGGTACTATGGCTACACCTTC. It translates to CASSPRPPRYYGYTF.

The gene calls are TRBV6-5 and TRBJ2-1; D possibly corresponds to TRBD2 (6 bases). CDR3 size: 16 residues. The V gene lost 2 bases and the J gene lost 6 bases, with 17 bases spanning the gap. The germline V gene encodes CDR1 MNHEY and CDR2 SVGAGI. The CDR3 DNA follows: TGTGCCAGCAGTTACGCCGAAGGTGCGGGACTCAATGAGCAGTTCTTC. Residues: CASSYAEGAGLNEQFF.

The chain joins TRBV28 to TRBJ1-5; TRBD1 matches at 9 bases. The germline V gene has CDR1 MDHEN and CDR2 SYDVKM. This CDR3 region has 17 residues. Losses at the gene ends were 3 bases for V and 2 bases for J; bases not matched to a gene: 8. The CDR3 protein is CASSFTATGGGNQPQHF. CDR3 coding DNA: TGTGCCAGCAGTTTTACCGCGACAGGGGGTGGCAATCAGCCCCAGCATTTT.

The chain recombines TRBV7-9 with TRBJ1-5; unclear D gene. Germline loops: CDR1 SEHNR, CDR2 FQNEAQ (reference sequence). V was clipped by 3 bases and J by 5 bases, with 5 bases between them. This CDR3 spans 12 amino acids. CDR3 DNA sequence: TGTGCCAGCAGCTTTGACGATCAGCCCCAGCATTTT. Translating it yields CASSFDDQPQHF. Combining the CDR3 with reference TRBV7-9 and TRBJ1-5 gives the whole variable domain DTGVSQNPRHKITKRGQNVTFRCDPISEHNRLYWYRQTLGQGPEFLTYFQNEAQLEKSRLLSDRFSAERPKGSFSTLEIQRTEQGDSAMYLCASSFDDQPQHFGDGTRLSIL.

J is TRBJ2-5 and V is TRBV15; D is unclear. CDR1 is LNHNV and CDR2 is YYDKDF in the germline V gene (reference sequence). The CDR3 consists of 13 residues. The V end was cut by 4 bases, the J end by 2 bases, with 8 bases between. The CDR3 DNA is TGTGCCACCAGCACCGGGCCTCAAGAGACCCAGTACTTC. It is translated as CATSTGPQETQYF. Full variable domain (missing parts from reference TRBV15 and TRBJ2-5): DAMVIQNPRYQVTQFGKPVTLSCSQTLNHNVMYWYQQKSSQAPKLLFHYYDKDFNNEADTPDNFQSRRPNTSFCFLDIRSPGLGDTAMYLCATSTGPQETQYFGPGTRLLVL.

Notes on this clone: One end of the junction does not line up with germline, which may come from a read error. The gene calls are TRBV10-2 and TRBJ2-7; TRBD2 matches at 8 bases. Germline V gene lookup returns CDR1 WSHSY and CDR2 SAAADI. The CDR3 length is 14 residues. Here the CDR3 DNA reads TGCGCCAGCAGTGAGACAATTAAGCGGGAGATCGGTTCGTTC. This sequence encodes CASSETIKREIGSF.

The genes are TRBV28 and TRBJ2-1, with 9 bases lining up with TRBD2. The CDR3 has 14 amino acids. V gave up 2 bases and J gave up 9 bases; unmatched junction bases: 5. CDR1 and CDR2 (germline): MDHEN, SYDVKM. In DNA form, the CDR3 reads TGTGCCAGCAGTTTAGTAGCGGGAGTCGGTGAGCAGTTCTTC. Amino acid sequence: CASSLVAGVGEQFF.